This is a list of T cell receptor beta chains from one sample in a study of T cell repertoires in cytomegalovirus infection. These receptors have no identified antigens. MiXCR, applied by TCRdb to the reads, yields one record per CDR3 protein. Among under 95,000 distinct CDR3 sequences, about half were seen once, and the ten largest hold approximately 95%. Sequenced material: CD8+ T cells from cultured PBMCs, taken from culture after CMV antigen stimulation. Receptor source: a human donor in good health (CMV status not recorded). Some clones in this sample may be carry-over from other donors' samples. CDR3s include the opening cysteine and the closing phenylalanine or tryptophan. A D gene is named only where the DNA matches it firmly. A clone size is listed for some rows: how often the clone was seen (once, few, many), or a class if it is expanded.

d_gene	abundance	v_gene	j_gene	CDR3nt	CDR3aa
TRBD1	-	TRBV6-5	TRBJ1-5	TGTGCCAGCAGTCCTCTACCGACAGGGGTAAATCAGCCCCAGCATTTT	CASSPLPTGVNQPQHF
-	once	TRBV10-3	TRBJ1-2	TGTGCCATCAGTGAGTCGACAGGATACACCTTC	CAISESTGYTF
TRBD1	-	TRBV20-1	TRBJ2-3	TGCAGTGCTCCCGACAGGGCAATTTTAGATACGCAGTATTTT	CSAPDRAILDTQYF
-	-	TRBV15	TRBJ2-3	TGTGCCACCAGCAAGCTCATGGAGCCTCAGCAGTATTTT	CATSKLMEPQQYF
-	-	TRBV2	TRBJ2-7	TGTGCCAGCAGTGTGACGGATACCTACGAGCAGTACTTC	CASSVTDTYEQYF
-	-	TRBV6-5	TRBJ1-1	TGTGCCAGCAGTTACTCGAGACGTCAGTCGGGGACTGAAGCTTTCTTT	CASSYSRRQSGTEAFF
TRBD1	few	TRBV7-7	TRBJ1-4	TGTGCTAGCAGCTTACCTTCCCGGACAGGGCGGGGTCAGGGGCTGTTTTTT	CASSLPSRTGRGQGLFF
TRBD1	-	TRBV7-9	TRBJ2-2	TGTGCCAGCAGCTTCCCCGGGACAGGGGACGCCGGGGAGCTGTTTTTT	CASSFPGTGDAGELFF
-	-	TRBV7-3	TRBJ2-7	TGTGCCAGCAGCTTAACAGGGGTGAGCTCCTACGAGCATTACTTC	CASSLTGVSSYEHYF
-	few	TRBV27	TRBJ1-2	TGTGCCAGCAGTTTATCGGGGGCAGGTTATGGCTACACCTTC	CASSLSGAGYGYTF
-	-	TRBV27	TRBJ2-3	TGTGCCAGCGGGGGATGGGTCACAGATACGCAGTATTTT	CASGGWVTDTQYF
TRBD1	-	TRBV7-9	TRBJ2-5	TGTGCCAGCAGCACAGAAAGCACCCGGCGACAGGGACGGGAGACCCAGTACTTC	CASSTESTRRQGRETQYF
-	few	TRBV5-5	TRBJ2-6	TGTGCCAGCAGTACGGGCTCTGGGGCCAACGTCCTGACTTTC	CASSTGSGANVLTF
-	-	TRBV9	TRBJ2-1	TGTGCCAGCAGCGTAGGCGGTAGTGGCAATGAGCAGTTCTTC	CASSVGGSGNEQFF
TRBD1	-	TRBV6-5	TRBJ1-1	TGTGCCAGCAGTTACTCAAGGGACAGCCAGAACACTGAAGCTTTCTTT	CASSYSRDSQNTEAFF
TRBD2	-	TRBV11-2	TRBJ2-1	TGTGCCAGCAGCTTAGACTCTAGCGGGAGCGTCAACAATGAGCAGTTCTTC	CASSLDSSGSVNNEQFF
TRBD2	few	TRBV12-3/TRBV12-4	TRBJ2-7	TGTGCCAGCAGTGTGTCGGGGCTAGCGGAAAGCTCCTACGAGCAGTACTTC	CASSVSGLAESSYEQYF
-	-	TRBV5-4	TRBJ2-7	TGTGCCAGCAGCTTGGGGGACGACGAGCAGTACTTC	CASSLGDDEQYF
-	few	TRBV11-2	TRBJ2-1	TGTGCCAGCAGCCCTCCCGGTGAGCAGTTCTTC	CASSPPGEQFF
TRBD1	-	TRBV12-3/TRBV12-4	TRBJ1-2	TGTGCCAGCAAACAGGGGAGCGGGAACTATGGCTACACCTTC	CASKQGSGNYGYTF
TRBD2	-	TRBV19	TRBJ2-1	TGTGCCAGTAGTATAACAGCGGGGCCGGCGGGTGAGCAGTTCTTC	CASSITAGPAGEQFF
-	-	TRBV12-3/TRBV12-4	TRBJ2-7	TGTGCCAGCAGTTTAGGATGGGTCGAGCAGTACTTC	CASSLGWVEQYF
TRBD1	-	TRBV25-1	TRBJ1-4	TGTGCCAGCAGGGGACAGGAGATAGAAAAACTGTTTTTT	CASRGQEIEKLFF
TRBD1	-	TRBV24-1	TRBJ2-7	TGTGCCACCAGTGCAACCCCGGGACAGTCATTCGCCAACGAGCAGTACTTC	CATSATPGQSFANEQYF
-	few	TRBV4-1	TRBJ2-7	TGCGCCAGCAGCCAAGAAAGACAGGCAATCTACGAGCAGTACTTC	CASSQERQAIYEQYF
-	few	TRBV5-6	TRBJ2-1	TGTGCCAGCAGCAAGACAGGAAACAGTCCAGCTACGAGCAATGAGCAGTTCTTC	CASSKTGNSPATSNEQFF
TRBD1	-	TRBV20-1	TRBJ1-1	TGCAGTGCCGGCACGACCGGGACAGGTATAGAAGAAGCTTTCTTT	CSAGTTGTGIEEAFF
-	-	TRBV28	TRBJ2-3	TGTGCCAGCAGTTTATCGACATCCCTGCGGGCAGATACGCAGTATTTT	CASSLSTSLRADTQYF
-	few	TRBV7-9	TRBJ1-2	TGTGCCAGCAGTAGGACAGAAGCTAACTATGGCTACACCTTC	CASSRTEANYGYTF
-	few	TRBV12-3/TRBV12-4	TRBJ2-3	TGTGCCAGCAGTTTCGGCGGTTACACAGATACGCAGTATTTT	CASSFGGYTDTQYF
-	-	TRBV20-1	TRBJ1-3	TGCAGTGCTAGAGATTCGGGTCCAGGAAACACCATATATTTT	CSARDSGPGNTIYF
TRBD1	-	TRBV15	TRBJ1-1	TGTGCCACCAGCGACCGGGACAGGGGGCACACTGAAGCTTTCTTT	CATSDRDRGHTEAFF
-	-	TRBV5-1	TRBJ2-3	TGCGCCAGCAGCTTGGGACTGCCGCGGGATACGCAGTATTTT	CASSLGLPRDTQYF
TRBD1	-	TRBV4-1	TRBJ2-1	TGCGCCAGCAGCCAGGGACAGGGGGTTAGGAATGAGCAGTTCTTC	CASSQGQGVRNEQFF
TRBD2	many	TRBV7-8	TRBJ2-6	TGTGCCAGCAGCCCAACTAGCGGCTTATCTGGGGCCAACGTCCTGACTTTC	CASSPTSGLSGANVLTF
-	-	TRBV7-6	TRBJ1-4	TGTGCCAGCAGCTTCGCTGAAAAACTGTTTTTT	CASSFAEKLFF
-	few	TRBV28	TRBJ2-7	TGTGCCAGCACTCCGGGGGCTGACACCTACGAGCAGTACTTC	CASTPGADTYEQYF
-	-	TRBV12-3/TRBV12-4	TRBJ1-1	TGTGCCAGCAGTTTAGCAGGGGCCCGCCCTGAAGCTTTCTTT	CASSLAGARPEAFF
-	-	TRBV7-4	TRBJ1-1	TGTGCCAGCAGCGCCTTGTTGTCGACCACTGAAGACTTCTTT	CASSALLSTTEDFF
-	-	TRBV3-1	TRBJ2-1	TGTGCCAGCAGCGGGTTAGATCACTACCAGGCCGATGAGCAGTTCTTC	CASSGLDHYQADEQFF
-	-	TRBV6-5	TRBJ2-4	TGTGCCAGCAGTTACTCCATACCTGGGGACATTCAGTACTTC	CASSYSIPGDIQYF
-	-	TRBV27	TRBJ1-1	TGTGCCAGCAGTCAGCGATACGGAATCTTGAACACTGAAGCTTTCTTT	CASSQRYGILNTEAFF
-	few	TRBV7-2	TRBJ2-1	TGTGCCAGCAGCTTAGACACCTACAATGAGCAGTTCTTC	CASSLDTYNEQFF
TRBD1	-	TRBV7-9	TRBJ2-7	TGTGCCAGCTCCAAAGGGACAGTTGACTACGAGCAGTACTTC	CASSKGTVDYEQYF
TRBD2	-	TRBV7-6	TRBJ2-1	TGTGCCAGCACCGAGGAGTGGGAGGGCTATGAGCAGTTCTTC	CASTEEWEGYEQFF
-	few	TRBV27	TRBJ2-2	TGTGCCAGCAGTCCTCCCAGCGGAATGCCGAACACCGGGGAGCTGTTTTTT	CASSPPSGMPNTGELFF
-	-	TRBV11-2	TRBJ1-6	TGTGCCAGCAGCTTAGTGGGGAGGGCTAATTCACCCCTCCACTTT	CASSLVGRANSPLHF
TRBD2	once	TRBV14	TRBJ2-2	TGTGCCAGCAGCCCATGGACTAGCCTCACCGGGGAGCTGTTTTTT	CASSPWTSLTGELFF
TRBD1	once	TRBV28	TRBJ2-5	TGTGCCAGCAGTTTACATAAATTCAGGGGGCATCGAGAGACCCAGTACTTC	CASSLHKFRGHRETQYF
TRBD2	few	TRBV7-8	TRBJ2-1	TGTGCCAGCAGCTTATACGCTAGCGGGGGGGCCCTCTCCTACAATGAGCAGTTCTTC	CASSLYASGGALSYNEQFF
-	-	TRBV7-4	TRBJ1-6	TGTGCCAGCACCACCCTCTTAAGGGGAGATAATTCACCCCTCCACTTT	CASTTLLRGDNSPLHF
TRBD2	-	TRBV12-3/TRBV12-4	TRBJ2-1	TGTGCCAGCAGTGGTCAGGCTAGAGGGAGGGATGAGCAGTTCTTC	CASSGQARGRDEQFF
TRBD1	-	TRBV30	TRBJ2-4	TGTGCCTGGAGTTGGACAGGGGGCTTAAACATTCAGTACTTC	CAWSWTGGLNIQYF
TRBD2	-	TRBV7-6	TRBJ2-1	TGTGCCAGCAGCTCCAATCCGGGACTAGCGGGGGCCGAGAACAATGAGCAGTTCTTC	CASSSNPGLAGAENNEQFF